Below are 26 T cell receptor beta chains sequenced from a single sample in a study of Ad26.COV2.S vaccination and SARS-CoV-2 variants. The treatment: approximately 18 received Ad26.COV2.S at low or high dose, single or two shots; five or six received placebo; per-sample allocation not given. Vaccine and placebo recipients were sampled on day 63 after the first injection. Measured with immunoSEQ multiplex PCR; TCRdb has only the in-frame clones, and not every one. Counted here are roughly 460,000 clones, 80% to 90% occurring once; the ten biggest clones make up 1.5% to 2%. Source: peripheral blood, taken in a trial of Ad26.COV2.S vaccine versus placebo. Every receptor here comes from a person aged 18 to 65 who received the Ad26.COV2.S COVID-19 vaccine or a placebo.

The chain recombines TRBV30 with TRBJ2-2; D remains ambiguous. This CDR3 has 13 amino acids. V lost 2 bases and J 0 bases, leaving 4 bases between the germline ends. CDR1 and CDR2 from the germline V gene are GTSNPN and SVGIG (reference sequence). CDR3 sequence reads: CAWSRANTGELFF. In DNA form, the CDR3 reads TGTGCCTGGAGTAGGGCGAACACCGGGGAGCTGTTTTTT.

The chain uses TRBV9 and TRBJ2-2; D unclear. The CDR3 loop spans 12 amino acids. Trimming removed 3 bases from V and 5 bases from J, with 5 bases in between. Germline V CDR1 and CDR2: SGDLS, YYNGEE. The CDR3 coding sequence is TGTGCCAGCAGCGCAGGAACCGGGGAGCTGTTTTTT. Translated: CASSAGTGELFF.

CDR3 loop: CSVILSSGYTF. Written as DNA, the CDR3 is TGCAGTGTAATACTATCCAGTGGCTACACCTTC. The rearrangement links TRBV20-1 to TRBJ1-2; D not resolved. Germline V CDR1 and CDR2: DFQATT, SNEGSKA (reference sequence). The CDR3 contains 11 residues. V dropped 7 bases and J dropped 7 bases, with 13 bases sitting between them.

The chain couples TRBV18 to TRBJ1-5; weak D call: TRBD1 (6 bases). CDR3 length equals 14 residues. CDR1 and CDR2 from the germline V gene are KGHSH and LQKENI. Trimming pared 3 bases from V and 3 bases from J, leaving 9 bases between. The CDR3 DNA sequence: TGTGCCAGCTCACCTGGACAGAACAATCAGCCCCAGCATTTT. It translates to CASSPGQNNQPQHF.

The chain uses TRBV27 and TRBJ2-1, with D possibly TRBD2 on 5 matching bases. V was cut by 6 bases and J by 5 bases, with 20 bases left in between. The germline V gene has CDR1 MNHEY and CDR2 SMNVEV (reference sequence). This CDR3 spans 16 amino acids. The CDR3 DNA reads TGTGCCAGCAGCCACCCTAGGCGGGCTTCGAACAATGAGCAGTTCTTC. This codes for CASSHPRRASNNEQFF.

V and J are TRBV20-1 and TRBJ2-3; weak D call: TRBD1 (5 bases). V was clipped by 3 bases and J by 5 bases, with 18 bases between them. The CDR3 length is 15 residues. The germline V gene encodes CDR1 DFQATT and CDR2 SNEGSKA (reference sequence). The CDR3 DNA sequence: TGCAGTGCTAGTCGGCGGACAAAATCCGTAGATACGCAGTATTTT. Encoded protein: CSASRRTKSVDTQYF.

The chain employs TRBV28 and TRBJ2-1, with D perhaps matching TRBD1 (6 bases). In germline, CDR1 is MDHEN, CDR2 SYDVKM. Trimming took off 7 bases at V and 4 bases at J, with 11 bases between the two ends. The CDR3 contains 13 residues. The CDR3 reads CASTLQGYNEQFF. The DNA of the CDR3 is TGTGCCAGCACCCTACAGGGTTACAATGAGCAGTTCTTC.

The chain links TRBV15 to TRBJ2-7; 13 bases are shared with TRBD2. The CDR3 is 16 amino acids. V lost 0 bases and J lost 9; bases outside the gene matches: 8. CDR1 and CDR2 from the germline V gene are LNHNV and YYDKDF (reference sequence). DNA of the CDR3: TGTGCCACCAGCAGAGATAGAGGACTAGCGGGAGAGGGGCAGTACTTC. Its translation: CATSRDRGLAGEGQYF. The full variable domain, in which reference TRBV15 and TRBJ2-7 provide the parts outside the CDR3, is DAMVIQNPRYQVTQFGKPVTLSCSQTLNHNVMYWYQQKSSQAPKLLFHYYDKDFNNEADTPDNFQSRRPNTSFCFLDIRSPGLGDTAMYLCATSRDRGLAGEGQYFGPGTRLTVT.

This chain joins TRBV7-2 and TRBJ2-3; D perhaps matches TRBD1 (5 bases). The CDR3 contains 14 residues. Looked up from germline, CDR1 is SGHTA and CDR2 is FQGNSA. Trimming took off 5 bases at V and 1 base at J, with 10 bases between the two ends. The CDR3 loop reads CASSRRAGTDTQYF. The CDR3 DNA reads as TGTGCCAGCAGCCGCAGGGCTGGCACAGATACGCAGTATTTT.

The rearrangement uses TRBV27 and TRBJ2-5; perhaps TRBD1 as D (6 bases). Looked up from germline, CDR1 is MNHEY and CDR2 is SMNVEV (reference sequence). This CDR3 has 14 amino acids. Trimming stripped 4 bases from V and 0 bases from J, with 9 bases between. CDR3 sequence reads: CASSSQGYQETQYF. In nucleotides, the CDR3 is TGTGCCAGCAGTTCTCAGGGGTACCAAGAGACCCAGTACTTC.

Here the CDR3 reads CASSLTGEDGYTF. The CDR3 bases are TGTGCCAGCAGCTTGACCGGGGAGGATGGCTACACCTTC. This chain joins TRBV5-5 and TRBJ1-2, with no clear D. The CDR3 covers 13 residues. The ends were cut back, 1 base at V and 6 bases at J, with 10 bases in the middle. Per germline, CDR1 SGHKS and CDR2 YYEKEE (reference sequence).

This chain connects TRBV19 to TRBJ1-2; D uncertain. This CDR3 is 14 amino acids long. V dropped 3 bases and J dropped 4 bases, with 12 bases sitting between them. CDR1 and CDR2 from the germline V gene are LNHDA and SQIVND (reference sequence). DNA of the CDR3: TGTGCCAGTAGTATTTGGGCCAGCTCCTATGGCTACACCTTC. It yields the protein CASSIWASSYGYTF.

V and J are TRBV7-2 and TRBJ1-5; D call uncertain. The germline gives CDR1 SGHTA, CDR2 FQGNSA. With 3 bases removed from V and 7 bases from J, the gap between germline ends came to 10 bases. The length of the CDR3 is 13 residues. The CDR3 region is CASSFSAGQPQHF. CDR3 bases: TGTGCCAGCAGCTTTTCTGCGGGCCAGCCCCAGCATTTT. The variable domain in full, completed from reference TRBV7-2 and TRBJ1-5, reads GAGVSQSPSNKVTEKGKDVELRCDPISGHTALYWYRQSLGQGLEFLIYFQGNSAPDKSGLPSDRFSAERTGGSVSTLTIQRTQQEDSAVYLCASSFSAGQPQHFGDGTRLSIL.

The V gene is TRBV27, the J gene TRBJ1-5, with 8 bases that match TRBD1. Germline CDR1 reads MNHEY; CDR2 reads SMNVEV (reference sequence). J was trimmed by 3 bases and V by 3 bases; bases with no gene match: 1. This CDR3 has 14 residues. This CDR3 reads CASSLDRDNQPQHF. The DNA for the CDR3 is TGTGCCAGCAGTTTGGACAGGGACAATCAGCCCCAGCATTTT.

To note about this clone: Different DNA sequences within this sample yield the same CDR3. The V gene is TRBV30, the J gene TRBJ2-6; the D gene is possibly TRBD1 (6 bases). V shed 2 bases and J shed 1 base, with 6 bases lying between them. This CDR3 region has 14 residues. Germline V lookup: CDR1 GTSNPN, CDR2 SVGIG (reference sequence). The CDR3 region is CAWSQGSGANVLTF. Written as DNA, the CDR3 is TGTGCCTGGAGTCAGGGGTCTGGGGCCAACGTCCTGACTTTC.

The chain uses TRBV7-8 and TRBJ2-1; D uncertain. Germline V gene lookup returns CDR1 SGHVS and CDR2 FQNEAQ. The CDR3 is 12 amino acids. The V end was cut by 3 bases, the J end by 6 bases, with 6 bases between. CDR3 in amino acids: CASSFTRNEQFF. CDR3 in DNA: TGTGCCAGCAGCTTTACCCGCAATGAGCAGTTCTTC.

V usage is TRBV10-3 and J usage is TRBJ1-2; 9 positions agree with TRBD1. J gave up 5 bases and V 5 bases, and 6 bases lay outside the gene matches. From germline, CDR1 is ENHRY and CDR2 SYGVKD. This CDR3 region has 14 residues. The CDR3, as DNA: TGTGCCATCAGTACCGGGACAGGGAGGTATGGCTACACCTTC. It encodes CAISTGTGRYGYTF.

V gene TRBV2 combines with J gene TRBJ2-7, with 12 bases aligning to TRBD2. The junction had 9 bases not matched to a gene; V was cut back by 10 bases and J by 2 bases. Germline CDR1 reads SNHLY; CDR2 reads FYNNEI. This CDR3 contains 15 residues. The CDR3: CANYKTSGSTYEQYF. The CDR3 nucleotides are TGTGCCAACTATAAGACTAGCGGGAGCACCTACGAGCAGTACTTC.

In its sample, this clone was seen once. J is TRBJ2-7 and V is TRBV2; no reliable D call. CDR3 length: 13 residues. The V end was cut by 5 bases, the J end by 7 bases, with 15 bases between. Germline V gives CDR1 SNHLY, CDR2 FYNNEI. The CDR3 bases are TGTGCCAGCAGTCTGACCGGTTATCGAGAGCAGTACTTC. Protein: CASSLTGYREQYF. Together with reference TRBV2 and TRBJ2-7, the CDR3 gives the full variable domain: EPEVTQTPSHQVTQMGQEVILRCVPISNHLYFYWYRQILGQKVEFLVSFYNNEISEKSEIFDDQFSVERPDGSNFTLKIRSTKLEDSAMYFCASSLTGYREQYFGPGTRLTVT.

The chain links TRBV14 to TRBJ1-2, with 8 bases fitting TRBD1. Germline V lookup: CDR1 SGHDN, CDR2 FVKESK. The CDR3 runs 15 residues. The V segment lost 4 bases and the J segment 1 base; nucleotides outside the gene matches: 5. CDR3: CASSLRQGINYGYTF. DNA of the CDR3: TGTGCCAGCAGCCTCCGACAGGGGATTAACTATGGCTACACCTTC.

The chain combines TRBV4-3 with TRBJ1-2; 8 nucleotides align to TRBD1. The V gene end was trimmed by 0 bases and the J gene end by 4 bases; junction bases not matched to a gene: 4. CDR3 size: 15 residues. The germline V gene encodes CDR1 LGHNA and CDR2 YSLEER. The CDR3 region has the DNA TGCGCCAGCAGCCAAGATTTCACAGGGGGCTATGGCTACACCTTC. It codes for CASSQDFTGGYGYTF.

The V call is TRBV15, the J call TRBJ1-5; no clear D gene. V lost 1 base and J lost 2, with 6 bases in between. Germline CDR1 reads LNHNV; CDR2 reads YYDKDF (reference sequence). The CDR3 runs 14 residues. The CDR3 here is CATSRGQRNQPQHF. The CDR3 region has the DNA TGTGCCACCAGCAGAGGCCAGCGCAATCAGCCCCAGCATTTT.

The chain recombines TRBV6-1 with TRBJ1-4; perhaps TRBD1 as D (5 bases). Between the trimmed V and J ends, which lost 2 bases and 8 bases, there was a span of 9 bases. The germline gives CDR1 MNHNS, CDR2 SASEGT. This CDR3 is built from 13 residues. The CDR3 DNA reads as TGTGCCAGCAGTGAATGGGGCAGCGAAAAACTGTTTTTT. This sequence encodes CASSEWGSEKLFF.

This rearrangement joins TRBV7-8 to TRBJ2-2; 7 bases align to TRBD2. Germline assignment: CDR1 SGHVS and CDR2 FQNEAQ. CDR3 size: 16 residues. V lost 4 bases to trimming and J lost 7 bases; unmatched junction nucleotides: 12. The CDR3 DNA is TGTGCCAGCAGCTCGAGTTGGGCGGGAGTCGGCGGGGAGCTGTTTTTT. Translation gives CASSSSWAGVGGELFF.

V is TRBV5-1 and J is TRBJ2-3, with D maybe TRBD2 (5 bases). The CDR3 consists of 12 residues. The germline V and J ends were trimmed by 5 bases and 8 bases, with 12 bases remaining between them. The germline gives CDR1 SGHRS, CDR2 YFSETQ. CDR3 in amino acids: CASRLAEGTQYF. The CDR3 DNA is TGCGCCAGCAGGCTAGCTGAAGGTACGCAGTATTTT.

V usage is TRBV13 and J usage is TRBJ1-1; tentatively, D is TRBD1 (6 bases). The V gene's germline CDR1 is PRHDT and CDR2 FYEKMQ (reference sequence). V was cut by 5 bases and J by 0 bases, with 13 bases left in between. The CDR3 has 15 residues. This CDR3 reads CASSAQGPMNTEAFF. The CDR3 coding sequence is TGTGCCAGCAGCGCTCAGGGGCCGATGAACACTGAAGCTTTCTTT.